These 28 T cell receptor beta chains originate from one sample sequenced in a study of cytomegalovirus exposure and HLA in healthy donors. 13 Jbeta primers and 60 Vbeta primers were used for the PCR. Using immunoSEQ multiplex PCR, the repertoire was profiled, and TCRdb retains in-frame clones only, with some absent. The table includes roughly 150,000 clones, approximately 75% detected once. Sequenced: PBMCs. The receptor source for this set is a man aged 45 to 65 in good health and CMV-seropositive.

The J gene is TRBJ2-7, the V gene TRBV2; no clear D gene. V dropped 8 bases and J dropped 5 bases, with 16 bases sitting between them. This CDR3 has 13 residues. Germline CDR1 and CDR2: SNHLY and FYNNEI. Written as DNA, the CDR3 is TGTGCCAGCCAGTTGGGCTTAGATGACGAGCAGTACTTC. As protein: CASQLGLDDEQYF.

Only one count was recorded for this clone. The chain combines TRBV7-2 with TRBJ2-5; 7 bases map to TRBD1. Germline assignment: CDR1 SGHTA and CDR2 FQGNSA. The length of the CDR3 is 15 residues. The ends lost 5 bases at V and 0 bases at J; junction bases unmatched: 6. The chain's CDR3 is CASSPGQRYQETQYF. The DNA of the CDR3 is TGTGCCAGCAGCCCGGGACAGCGGTACCAAGAGACCCAGTACTTC. The complete variable domain, with remaining parts taken from reference TRBV7-2 and TRBJ2-5, reads GAGVSQSPSNKVTEKGKDVELRCDPISGHTALYWYRQSLGQGLEFLIYFQGNSAPDKSGLPSDRFSAERTGGSVSTLTIQRTQQEDSAVYLCASSPGQRYQETQYFGPGTRLLVL.

The chain combines TRBV5-6 with TRBJ2-2; the match to TRBD1 covers 8 bases. The CDR3 runs 17 residues. From germline, CDR1 is SGHDT and CDR2 YYEEEE. Trimming removed 0 bases from V and 4 bases from J; junction bases left unmatched: 8. The CDR3 here is CASSLGAGQGLTGELFF. In DNA form, the CDR3 reads TGTGCCAGCAGCTTGGGCGCCGGACAGGGCCTCACCGGGGAGCTGTTTTTT.

There are a few counts of this clone. The chain recombines TRBV5-1 with TRBJ2-5, with a possible D match to TRBD2 (5 bases). The CDR3 length is 14 residues. Trimming stripped 2 bases from V and 2 bases from J, with 10 bases between. Germline assignment: CDR1 SGHRS and CDR2 YFSETQ. CDR3 in amino acids: CASSFLARQETQYF. The CDR3 nucleotides are TGCGCCAGCAGCTTCTTAGCGCGGCAAGAGACCCAGTACTTC.

This chain connects TRBV6-1 to TRBJ1-1; a weak D match, TRBD1 (5 bases). The CDR3 totals 15 residues. The V end was cut by 3 bases, the J end by 1 base, with 12 bases between. Germline V gives CDR1 MNHNS, CDR2 SASEGT. The CDR3: CASSDRQPSNTEAFF. In DNA, the CDR3 is TGTGCCAGCAGTGACCGACAGCCTTCGAACACTGAAGCTTTCTTT.

The genes are TRBV6-1 and TRBJ2-1, with D possibly being TRBD2 (5 bases). V lost 2 bases, J lost 9 bases, and 8 bases lay in between. Per the germline V gene, CDR1 is MNHNS and CDR2 is SASEGT. This CDR3 has 12 amino acids. CDR3: CASSESGFEQFF. The CDR3 nucleotides are TGTGCCAGCAGTGAATCGGGGTTTGAGCAGTTCTTC.

This chain joins TRBV29-1 and TRBJ2-7; D might be TRBD1 (6 bases). V was pared by 3 bases and J by 4 bases, with 13 bases between. CDR3 length equals 13 residues. The germline V gene encodes CDR1 SQVTM and CDR2 ANQGSEA. CDR3: CSVEDRMGYEQYF. Here the CDR3 DNA reads TGCAGCGTTGAGGACAGAATGGGATACGAGCAGTACTTC.

This clone was seen only a few times. The V call is TRBV11-2, the J call TRBJ1-4; D perhaps matches TRBD1 (6 bases). CDR1 SGHAT and CDR2 FQNNGV come from the germline V gene. This CDR3 spans 14 amino acids. V lost 5 bases and J 3 bases, leaving 10 bases between the germline ends. The CDR3 DNA follows: TGTGCCAGCAGCCCGGACAGACCTAATGAAAAACTGTTTTTT. Residues: CASSPDRPNEKLFF.

The chain combines TRBV5-1 with TRBJ2-5, with D tentatively TRBD2 (7 bases). CDR1 and CDR2 (germline): SGHRS, YFSETQ. V lost 7 bases, J lost 2 bases, and 15 bases lay in between. This CDR3 comprises 14 residues. Here the CDR3 DNA reads TGCGCCAGCGGGGGGGCCTTAAGGCAAGAGACCCAGTACTTC. Protein product: CASGGALRQETQYF.

This clone was seen just once. This chain joins TRBV2 and TRBJ1-2, with D uncertain. The V gene's germline CDR1 is SNHLY and CDR2 FYNNEI. Trimming cost V 3 bases and J 7 bases, with 9 bases left between them. The CDR3 has 12 amino acids. The CDR3 here is CASSDLEAGYTF. CDR3 coding DNA: TGTGCCAGCAGTGATTTAGAGGCTGGCTACACCTTC.

This clone was seen a few times. The rearrangement uses TRBV9 and TRBJ2-3; weak D call: TRBD1 (5 bases). V lost 2 bases and J 5 bases, leaving 9 bases between the germline ends. In germline, CDR1 is SGDLS, CDR2 YYNGEE. The CDR3 is 13 residues long. CDR3 nucleotide sequence: TGTGCCAGCAGCGTGCAGGGTGAAGATACGCAGTATTTT. Its translation: CASSVQGEDTQYF.

The chain employs TRBV2 and TRBJ1-2, with 9 bases aligning to TRBD1. V trimming: 5 bases; J trimming: 12 bases; junction bases outside the gene matches: 7. This CDR3 has 12 residues. CDR1 is SNHLY, CDR2 FYNNEI, per germline. The chain's CDR3 is CASSFVQGADTF. Written as DNA, the CDR3 is TGTGCCAGCAGTTTCGTACAGGGGGCGGACACCTTC.

V and J are TRBV27 and TRBJ2-5; 11 bases align to TRBD1. The germline V gene encodes CDR1 MNHEY and CDR2 SMNVEV (reference sequence). Germline trimming cut 5 bases from V and 4 bases from J; bases unmatched to any gene: 6. This CDR3 is built from 15 residues. The DNA for the CDR3 is TGTGCCAGCAGTCCAGGACAGGGGGCAGGAGAGACCCAGTACTTC. Amino acid sequence: CASSPGQGAGETQYF.

Only a few counts were recorded for this clone. The chain combines TRBV10-3 with TRBJ2-2; 8 nucleotides line up with TRBD2. Germline CDR1 and CDR2: ENHRY and SYGVKD. The CDR3 is 16 amino acids. After removal of 2 bases from V and 5 bases from J, the junction contained 7 bases not matched to a gene. The CDR3 DNA reads as TGTGCCATCAGTGAGCTTCGGGGGGGGGCTACCGGGGAGCTGTTTTTT. This encodes CAISELRGGATGELFF.

The chain couples TRBV6-5 to TRBJ1-6; D remains unclear. CDR3 length: 15 amino acids. V was clipped by 3 bases and J by 9 bases, with 15 bases between them. The germline gives CDR1 MNHEY, CDR2 SVGAGI. The DNA for the CDR3 is TGTGCCAGCAGTTATTCTGGACGGGCGGGTTCACCCCTCCACTTT. Translated: CASSYSGRAGSPLHF.

The V call is TRBV11-1, the J call TRBJ2-1; D ambiguous. The CDR3 spans 13 residues. Germline values: CDR1 SGHAT, CDR2 FQDESV (reference sequence). Between the trimmed V and J ends, which lost 1 base and 7 bases, there was a span of 8 bases. The CDR3 DNA is TGTGCCAGCAGCTTAGAACTTCTTAATGAGCAGTTCTTC. It translates to CASSLELLNEQFF.

This clone has only a few counts. V and J are TRBV6-4 and TRBJ2-1, with TRBD2 matching over 9 bases. Germline lookup yields CDR1 MRHNA and CDR2 SNTAGT. The CDR3 spans 15 residues. The V and J ends lost 4 bases and 9 bases, in that order; junction bases with no gene match: 10. CDR3 loop: CASSGGGGAVSEQFF. The CDR3 coding sequence is TGTGCCAGCAGTGGGGGCGGGGGGGCCGTCAGTGAGCAGTTCTTC.

The chain is built from TRBV7-2 and TRBJ2-7; a possible D gene is TRBD2 (6 bases). This CDR3 contains 13 residues. V was pared by 6 bases and J by 2 bases, with 11 bases between. CDR1 SGHTA and CDR2 FQGNSA come from the germline V gene. CDR3 loop: CASRPAGTYEQYF. In DNA, the CDR3 is TGTGCCAGCAGGCCCGCGGGGACCTACGAGCAGTACTTC.

The V call is TRBV12-5, the J call TRBJ2-2; D is uncertain. Germline-derived CDR1 and CDR2 are LGHNT and FRNRAP. Trimming left V 1 base short and J 8 bases short, with 11 bases between. The CDR3 spans 14 residues. The CDR3 sequence is CASGLGALSGELFF. DNA of the CDR3: TGTGCTAGTGGTTTGGGTGCGTTATCAGGGGAGCTGTTTTTT. Variable domain in full (rest from reference TRBV12-5 and TRBJ2-2): DARVTQTPRHKVTEMGQEVTMRCQPILGHNTVFWYRQTMMQGLELLAYFRNRAPLDDSGMPKDRFSAEMPDATLATLKIQPSEPRDSAVYFCASGLGALSGELFFGEGSRLTVL.

As for this clone: Mismatch with germline at one junction end may stem from a read error. The sample holds other DNA sequences that translate to the same CDR3. The V call is TRBV19, the J call TRBJ2-3; 7 bases line up with TRBD2. CDR3 size: 16 residues. Germline loops: CDR1 LNHDA, CDR2 SQIVND (reference sequence). DNA of the CDR3: TGTGCCAGTAGTATGGAGACTAGCAGTATCACAGATACGCAATATTTT. It codes for CASSMETSSITDTQYF.

This chain links TRBV7-9 with TRBJ1-1; D might be TRBD1 (5 bases). CDR1 is SEHNR and CDR2 is FQNEAQ in the germline V gene (reference sequence). CDR3 length equals 15 residues. Trimming shortened V by 2 bases and J by 5 bases, and 15 bases separated the two germline ends. This chain's CDR3 is CASSLFHQRGTEAFF. CDR3 nucleotides: TGTGCCAGCAGCTTATTCCATCAACGGGGGACTGAAGCTTTCTTT.

The V call is TRBV11-3, the J call TRBJ2-5; 9 bases agree with TRBD2. CDR1 SGHNT and CDR2 YENEEA come from the germline V gene. With V trimmed by 1 base and J by 3 bases, 9 bases remained unmatched. The CDR3 length is 17 residues. In DNA form, the CDR3 reads TGTGCCAGCAGCTTAGGGCCGGCGGGGGGGCCCGAAGAGACCCAGTACTTC. The encoded protein is CASSLGPAGGPEETQYF.

The rearrangement joins TRBV13 to TRBJ2-2, with TRBD1 matching 9 bases. The CDR3 has 16 residues. CDR1 PRHDT and CDR2 FYEKMQ come from the germline V gene (reference sequence). The J segment lost 6 bases and the V segment lost 5 bases, leaving 10 bases of the junction unmatched. DNA for the CDR3: TGTGCCAGCAGCGCACAGGGGGCGCCCGTCGCCGGGGAGCTGTTTTTT. Translated: CASSAQGAPVAGELFF.

The chain carries TRBV7-9 and TRBJ1-1; no clear D. Trimming left V 5 bases short and J 7 bases short, with 8 bases between. The germline gives CDR1 SEHNR, CDR2 FQNEAQ (reference sequence). The CDR3 runs 11 residues. The CDR3 DNA sequence: TGTGCCAGCAGCAGGACTGTTGAAGCTTTCTTT. This encodes CASSRTVEAFF.

In its sample, this clone was seen once. V usage is TRBV4-3 and J usage is TRBJ2-2, with 8 bases identical to TRBD1. The CDR3 sequence is 18 residues long. Germline V lookup: CDR1 LGHNA, CDR2 YSLEER. The J segment lost 3 bases and the V segment lost 2 bases, leaving 11 bases of the junction unmatched. DNA for the CDR3: TGCGCCAGCAGCCAACGGCAGGGGGCTACCTCATACACCGGGGAGCTGTTTTTT. It translates to CASSQRQGATSYTGELFF.

The chain uses TRBV10-1 and TRBJ2-3, with 9 nucleotides matching TRBD1. Germline V gene lookup returns CDR1 WNHNN and CDR2 SYGVQD (reference sequence). Trimming at V came to 8 bases and at J to 0 bases, leaving 18 bases not matched to a gene. The CDR3 covers 19 residues. The CDR3 bases are TGCGCCAGCCAAGACCCGGACAGGGGACTTCGTGCTAGCACAGATACGCAGTATTTT. It yields the protein CASQDPDRGLRASTDTQYF.

This clone has a handful of counts. This chain joins TRBV18 and TRBJ2-3; D possibly corresponds to TRBD1 (6 bases). The CDR3 consists of 15 residues. CDR1 is KGHSH and CDR2 is LQKENI in the germline V gene. The V gene lost 5 bases and the J gene lost 5 bases, with 17 bases spanning the gap. DNA of the CDR3: TGTGCCAGCTCATCAACAGGGAATTCAATAGATACGCAGTATTTT. This codes for CASSSTGNSIDTQYF. The full variable domain, rest sourced from reference TRBV18 and TRBJ2-3, is NAGVMQNPRHLVRRRGQEARLRCSPMKGHSHVYWYRQLPEEGLKFMVYLQKENIIDESGMPKERFSAEFPKEGPSILRIQQVVRGDSAAYFCASSSTGNSIDTQYFGPGTRLTVL.

This chain connects TRBV9 to TRBJ2-3, with D tentatively TRBD2 (6 bases). V was shortened by 3 bases and J by 4 bases, with 9 bases between the two germline ends. The CDR3 is 13 amino acids. Germline CDR1 and CDR2: SGDLS and YYNGEE. This CDR3 is CASSDGGADTQYF. The CDR3 coding sequence is TGTGCCAGCAGCGACGGGGGTGCAGATACGCAGTATTTT.